The sequence of this T cell receptor (beta chain) was determined in a study of blood T cell repertoires in COVID-19. Study-level background: The cDNA or gDNA used as material had been derived from T cells, B-cell-depleted T cells, or PBMCs.

V was trimmed by 8 bases and J by 2 bases, leaving 19 bases between them. From germline, CDR1 is GTSNPN and CDR2 SVGIG (reference sequence). The CDR3 is 14 amino acids. Study processing details: The authors estimated nucleated cell counts from reference gene primer amplification. TCRdb's copy holds only in-frame clones and misses some; the assay was immunoSEQ multiplex PCR. That table furnishes V, J and clone size, whereas the DNA furnished D and trimming. The table includes 70,000 to 90,000 clones, roughly 82% detected once. The genes are TRBV30 and TRBJ2-7; TRBD2 is a possible D gene (6 bases). The sequenced sample was peripheral blood. The source of this sequence is a man aged 50-59 years with active COVID-19. CDR3 sequence (DNA): TGTGCCCATACCAAACCCAGGGAGGCCTACGAGCAGTACTTC. It yields the protein CAHTKPREAYEQYF.